This TCR beta chain was retrieved from a study of OX40 agonist ivuxolimab in advanced cancers. Study-wide background: Ivuxolimab, which patients received intravenously every 2 weeks, was dosed at 0.01 to 10 mg/kg. Points from the study as a whole: The average count of expanded clones was higher among CD8+ T cells than among CD4+. Dose levels from 0.1 to 3.0 mg/kg saw CD4+ and CD8+ blood T cells expand clonally by week 6.

CDR1 is SGHAT, CDR2 FQNNGV, per germline. With 0 bases clipped from V and 5 bases from J, the junction kept 13 bases outside the gene matches. This CDR3 spans 19 amino acids. Sequenced by immunoSEQ multiplex PCR; TCRdb stores in-frame clones only, minus some. Of about 40,000 clones in the sample, roughly 82% are singletons; the top ten hold about 2%. With respect to this clone: The antigen remains undetermined.

The study sampled blood at baseline, cycle 4 day 1, and cycle 7 day 1. This chain joins TRBV11-2 and TRBJ2-1; TRBD2 matches 10 bases. This TCR came from an adult with an advanced solid tumor such as melanoma, head and neck, liver or kidney cancer. Sequenced here: CD4+ or CD8+ T cells sorted from blood, sampled in a trial of the OX40 agonist ivuxolimab. As DNA, the CDR3 is TGTGCCAGCAGCTTAGATCAGAGAGCGGGAGGGCCAAAGAACAATGAGCAGTTCTTC. It translates to CASSLDQRAGGPKNNEQFF.